The text below deals with one TCR beta chain. The table lists this clonotype with many counts. Its antigen has not been determined. Base qualities are not at hand, and no much larger clone is one base apart. This record belongs to a study of early T cells in non-severe SARS-CoV-2 infection (TCRdb year 2021). Notes on the research overall: Bulk RNA from unsorted whole blood was used for TCR sequencing, so alpha and beta chains could not be paired.

The V and J ends are trimmed by 5 bases and 1 base, leaving 8 bases between them. The CDR3 sequence holds 13 residues, the cysteine and phenylalanine included. Solely the CDR3 DNA is kept, with 39 bases framed from the first base. The method behind the library was 5' RACE. The instrument given in TCRdb is NextSeq 500. In the TCR library protocol, unique molecular identifiers were attached to individual cDNA molecules to correct for PCR bias and sequencing error. Both TCR alpha and beta chains were sequenced, and tight co-correlation was observed between alpha and beta sequence abundances in each sample. Under the source paper's analysis protocol: Decombinator V4 was used to perform V gene, J gene and CDR3 annotation of TCR sequences. Expanded TCRs were defined as changing significantly between any two time points under a Poisson model with p below 0.0001. TCR abundances were normalised to the total number of TCRs sequenced in each sample and reported as counts per million. TRAV1-2 paired with TRAJ12, TRAJ20 or TRAJ33 defined MAIT TCRs, while TRAV10 paired with TRAJ18 defined iNKT TCRs. A search of VDJdb, accessed on 1 November 2021, was run for TCRs annotated to CMV, EBV and SARS-CoV-2, with TCRs annotated for multiple antigens excluded. TCRdb handled the public reads itself, with Q25 trimming in fastp and clone calling in MiXCR, and kept productive beta chains. Every CDR3 protein is listed once, alongside the most common genes and DNA of its rows. The V and J calls come from TCRdb's annotation, not from the publication. In all, the sample holds about 31,000 distinct CDR3 sequences, and roughly 7.1% of those were seen once. About 13% of the sample belongs to the ten largest clones.

General conclusions and limits of the study: VDJdb matching was skewed toward anti-spike CD8 responses, so virus-specific expansions were likely underestimated and private and CD4 specificities were missed.

The study was a case-control design nested within a healthcare worker cohort in London, UK, with weekly nasopharyngeal swab PCR tests and blood sampling. Healthcare workers were recruited between 23 and 31 March 2020, during the week of the UK lockdown, and were followed weekly for up to roughly 15 weeks. The V and J genes are TRBV12-3 or TRBV12-4 and TRBJ1-1; the D gene remains uncertain. This clonotype originated in an adult who was a healthcare worker with PCR-confirmed SARS-CoV-2 infection or an uninfected control (not recorded which). The input for sequencing was whole blood, taken at baseline. The nucleotide sequence reads TGTGCCAGCAGTCCGCCAGGGAACACTGAAGCTTTCTTT. This gives the protein CASSPPGNTEAFF.